This T cell receptor (beta chain) derives from a study of blood T cell repertoires in COVID-19. As for the study in general: Samples came from the United States, Italy and Spain, spanning acute and convalescent COVID-19. Nucleic acid was either cDNA or gDNA, and it came from T cells, B-cell-depleted T cells, or PBMCs.

V lost 3 bases to trimming and J lost 4 bases; unmatched junction nucleotides: 12. This CDR3 contains 16 residues. CDR1 DFQATT and CDR2 SNEGSKA come from the germline V gene (reference sequence). Method: immunoSEQ multiplex PCR; TCRdb's copy keeps in-frame clones and lacks some. The table includes 150,000 to 200,000 clones, 70% to 90% detected once. Sequencing used peripheral blood. The receptor was derived from a human donor in a cohort sampled during active COVID-19. The V call is TRBV20-1, the J call TRBJ1-3, with 7 bases that match TRBD1. CDR3 sequence (DNA): TGCAGTGCTAGTCAGTCAGGGGGATCCGGGGGAAACACCATATATTTT. This encodes CSASQSGGSGGNTIYF.